This entry lists 25 T cell receptor beta chains sequenced from one sample in a study of CD8+ T cells in alopecia areata. Reverse transcribed after extraction, RNA yielded cDNA as the sequencing template. Some clones are missing from TCRdb's copy, which holds only in-frame ones; the method was immunoSEQ multiplex PCR. Altogether under 300,000 clones are present, about 68% being singletons, with the ten largest covering under 1.5%. Material: CD4+ T cells sorted from blood, obtained at week 0. These receptors came from a human donor with alopecia areata.

The rearrangement links TRBV7-8 to TRBJ1-6, with D possibly matching TRBD1 (6 bases). CDR1 SGHVS and CDR2 FQNEAQ come from the germline V gene. V was shortened by 1 base and J by 6 bases, with 13 bases between the two germline ends. The CDR3 loop spans 16 amino acids. CDR3 protein: CASSLVRGAPNSPLHF. Here the CDR3 DNA reads TGTGCCAGCAGCTTAGTTCGGGGGGCGCCTAATTCACCCCTCCACTTT.

J is TRBJ1-2 and V is TRBV15, with TRBD1 matching 7 bases. Germline V CDR1 and CDR2: LNHNV, YYDKDF (reference sequence). CDR3 length: 14 residues. The junction had 7 bases not matched to a gene; V was cut back by 1 base and J by 8 bases. The CDR3 bases are TGTGCCACCAGCAGAGGTCGGGACAGACAGGGCTACACCTTC. Translated: CATSRGRDRQGYTF.

The V gene is TRBV25-1, the J gene TRBJ2-3; D ambiguous. The CDR3 extends over 13 amino acids. CDR1 is MGHDK and CDR2 is SYGVNS in the germline V gene. Trimming cost V 1 base and J 4 bases, with 6 bases left between them. The CDR3 spells CASSEWLPDTQYF. The CDR3 region has the DNA TGTGCCAGCAGTGAATGGCTCCCAGATACGCAGTATTTT.

This clone showed up just once. The chain couples TRBV29-1 to TRBJ1-1; D ambiguous. The V end was cut by 7 bases, the J end by 7 bases, with 10 bases between. The CDR3 length is 10 residues. Looked up from germline, CDR1 is SQVTM and CDR2 is ANQGSEA. The CDR3 sequence is CSARTHEAFF. CDR3 in DNA: TGCAGCGCCCGTACTCATGAAGCTTTCTTT.

In this sample, this clone turned up a few times. The V call is TRBV7-2, the J call TRBJ1-5; a weak D match, TRBD1 (6 bases). The CDR3 is 15 amino acids. V was pared by 2 bases and J by 2 bases, with 10 bases between. Germline V gene sequence: CDR1 SGHTA, CDR2 FQGNSA. CDR3 DNA sequence: TGTGCCAGCAGCTTATTCAGGGGTGGCAATCAGCCCCAGCATTTT. Its translation: CASSLFRGGNQPQHF.

The chain combines TRBV4-1 with TRBJ2-5, with 8 positions matching TRBD1. CDR3 length: 16 amino acids. Germline CDR1 MGHRA, CDR2 YSYEKL. Trimming at V came to 4 bases and at J to 2 bases, leaving 9 bases not matched to a gene. The CDR3 sequence is CASSPYRGTRQETQYF. DNA of the CDR3: TGCGCCAGCAGCCCGTACAGGGGGACCAGACAAGAGACCCAGTACTTC.

V is TRBV9 and J is TRBJ2-2; 7 bases agree with TRBD1. Germline assignment: CDR1 SGDLS and CDR2 YYNGEE. The CDR3 has 12 amino acids. Trimming at V came to 8 bases and at J to 5 bases, leaving 3 bases not matched to a gene. CDR3: CASRQGTGELFF. In DNA, the CDR3 is TGTGCCAGTCGACAGGGTACCGGGGAGCTGTTTTTT.

The chain joins TRBV7-8 to TRBJ2-5; 12 bases fit TRBD2. The trim removed 5 bases at V and 5 bases at J, leaving 6 bases unmatched. The CDR3 consists of 15 residues. Germline CDR1 and CDR2: SGHVS and FQNEAQ. Here the CDR3 reads CASSLGGLAGETQYF. The CDR3 DNA is TGTGCCAGCAGCCTCGGAGGACTAGCGGGGGAGACCCAGTACTTC.

The rearrangement links TRBV7-9 to TRBJ2-7, with a possible D match to TRBD2 (6 bases). The germline CDR1 and CDR2 sequences are SEHNR and FQNEAQ (reference sequence). The CDR3 runs 14 residues. Trimming left V 7 bases short and J 3 bases short, with 16 bases between. The CDR3 loop is CASTLGGTNYEQYF. CDR3 nucleotides: TGTGCCAGCACCCTAGGCGGGACCAACTACGAGCAGTACTTC.

The V gene is TRBV30, the J gene TRBJ1-2; TRBD1 matches at 9 bases. The CDR3 length is 13 residues. Trimming at V came to 4 bases and at J to 5 bases, leaving 5 bases not matched to a gene. Germline lookup yields CDR1 GTSNPN and CDR2 SVGIG (reference sequence). DNA of the CDR3: TGTGCCTGGACCACGGGACAGGGTTATGGCTACACCTTC. Translating gives CAWTTGQGYGYTF.

The gene calls are TRBV29-1 and TRBJ1-1, with D possibly matching TRBD1 (6 bases). Germline V lookup: CDR1 SQVTM, CDR2 ANQGSEA. V lost 4 bases and J lost 1, with 19 bases in between. The CDR3 length is 16 residues. CDR3 coding DNA: TGCAGCGTTGGTCGGAGACGGGGGACAAGGAACACTGAAGCTTTCTTT. It codes for CSVGRRRGTRNTEAFF.

The rearrangement uses TRBV2 and TRBJ1-2; D may be TRBD1 (6 bases). Germline lookup yields CDR1 SNHLY and CDR2 FYNNEI. The CDR3 loop spans 18 amino acids. Deletions cut 4 bases from V and 0 bases from J, with 21 bases between. Here the CDR3 reads CASSVVEDSHTTNYGYTF. In DNA, the CDR3 is TGTGCCAGCAGTGTCGTCGAGGACAGCCATACCACTAACTATGGCTACACCTTC. Full variable domain (missing parts from reference TRBV2 and TRBJ1-2): EPEVTQTPSHQVTQMGQEVILRCVPISNHLYFYWYRQILGQKVEFLVSFYNNEISEKSEIFDDQFSVERPDGSNFTLKIRSTKLEDSAMYFCASSVVEDSHTTNYGYTFGSGTRLTVV.

The CDR3 sequence: CASSSASLTGAHYEQYF. Written as DNA, the CDR3 is TGTGCCAGCAGCTCGGCTAGTTTGACAGGGGCCCACTACGAGCAGTACTTC. The chain has TRBV11-1 and TRBJ2-7; 8 bases fit TRBD1. The CDR3 consists of 17 residues. J was trimmed by 3 bases and V by 4 bases; bases with no gene match: 14. Germline lookup yields CDR1 SGHAT and CDR2 FQDESV (reference sequence). Combining the CDR3 with reference TRBV11-1 and TRBJ2-7 gives the whole variable domain EAEVAQSPRYKITEKSQAVAFWCDPISGHATLYWYRQILGQGPELLVQFQDESVVDDSQLPKDRFSAERLKGVDSTLKIQPAELGDSAMYLCASSSASLTGAHYEQYFGPGTRLTVT.

The J gene is TRBJ2-3, the V gene TRBV14; TRBD1 matches at 10 bases. The CDR3 spans 15 residues. After removal of 4 bases from V and 3 bases from J, the junction contained 4 bases not matched to a gene. Germline CDR1 SGHDN, CDR2 FVKESK. This CDR3 is CASSLRTGGTDTQYF. The CDR3 DNA reads as TGTGCCAGCAGCCTCCGGACAGGGGGTACAGATACGCAGTATTTT.

The rearrangement links TRBV11-1 to TRBJ2-5; D is possibly TRBD1 (5 bases). V was clipped by 5 bases and J by 5 bases, with 15 bases between them. Germline V gene data show CDR1 as SGHAT and CDR2 as FQDESV (reference sequence). CDR3 length: 14 amino acids. In DNA, the CDR3 is TGTGCCAGCAGCCTTCAGGGCTTCGGGGAGACCCAGTACTTC. It encodes CASSLQGFGETQYF.

The rearrangement links TRBV30 to TRBJ2-7; 13 nucleotides line up with TRBD2. CDR1 and CDR2 (germline): GTSNPN, SVGIG (reference sequence). Germline trimming cut 4 bases from V and 0 bases from J; bases unmatched to any gene: 6. The CDR3 is 16 residues long. CDR3 amino acids: CAWKGTSGVSSYEQYF. The DNA of the CDR3 is TGTGCCTGGAAAGGGACTAGCGGGGTCTCCTCCTACGAGCAGTACTTC.

The chain employs TRBV4-3 and TRBJ1-2; tentative D call: TRBD1 (5 bases). Germline-derived CDR1 and CDR2 are LGHNA and YSLEER. V lost 0 bases and J 4 bases, leaving 9 bases between the germline ends. The CDR3 is made up of 14 amino acids. In DNA, the CDR3 is TGCGCCAGCAGCCAAGATCAGGGTCCCTATGGCTACACCTTC. Residues: CASSQDQGPYGYTF.

The chain combines TRBV30 with TRBJ1-5, with a possible D match to TRBD1 (6 bases). Germline loops: CDR1 GTSNPN, CDR2 SVGIG (reference sequence). V gave up 4 bases and J gave up 4 bases, with 14 bases separating them. The CDR3 length is 14 residues. The CDR3 spells CAWMKRGTNQPQHF. The CDR3 region has the DNA TGTGCCTGGATGAAGAGGGGGACGAATCAGCCCCAGCATTTT.

This clone was detected a few times. The CDR3 DNA reads as TGTGCCAGCAGCCCGGCAGGGGAGAACTATGGCTACACCTTC. It codes for CASSPAGENYGYTF. The chain carries TRBV11-1 and TRBJ1-2, with a possible D match to TRBD1 (6 bases). V shed 5 bases and J shed 2 bases, with 12 bases lying between them. The CDR3 covers 14 residues. From germline, CDR1 is SGHAT and CDR2 FQDESV (reference sequence). The whole variable domain, remainder taken from reference TRBV11-1 and TRBJ1-2, is EAEVAQSPRYKITEKSQAVAFWCDPISGHATLYWYRQILGQGPELLVQFQDESVVDDSQLPKDRFSAERLKGVDSTLKIQPAELGDSAMYLCASSPAGENYGYTFGSGTRLTVV.

This chain joins TRBV6-5 and TRBJ2-1; perhaps D is TRBD1 or TRBD2 (5 bases each). Germline CDR1 reads MNHEY; CDR2 reads SVGAGI. Trimming took 0 bases from V and 10 from J, leaving 13 bases between them. This CDR3 has 14 residues. The CDR3 DNA reads as TGTGCCAGCAGTTACTCGAGGGCAGGGAGAGAGCAGTTCTTC. Translated: CASSYSRAGREQFF.

This clone was detected only a few times. The chain recombines TRBV30 with TRBJ2-3, with 7 positions matching TRBD2. CDR1 and CDR2 from the germline V gene are GTSNPN and SVGIG (reference sequence). V shed 6 bases, J shed 1 base, and the junction held 4 bases outside the gene matches. The CDR3 covers 13 residues. The chain's CDR3 is CACGGLGTDTQYF. The CDR3 coding sequence is TGTGCCTGCGGGGGGTTGGGCACAGATACGCAGTATTTT.

V gene TRBV29-1 combines with J gene TRBJ1-1, with TRBD1 as a possible D gene (5 bases). Germline V gene lookup returns CDR1 SQVTM and CDR2 ANQGSEA. The V and J ends lost 7 bases and 2 bases respectively, with 8 bases between them. This CDR3 is built from 11 residues. This chain's CDR3 is CSGGHNTEAFF. For the CDR3, the DNA is TGCAGCGGCGGACACAACACTGAAGCTTTCTTT.

The chain recombines TRBV5-1 with TRBJ2-5; D gene unclear. The CDR3 has 13 amino acids. CDR1 is SGHRS and CDR2 is YFSETQ in the germline V gene. V dropped 3 bases and J dropped 5 bases, with 11 bases sitting between them. CDR3 nucleotides: TGCGCCAGCAGCTCCTCAGGTTCCGAGACCCAGTACTTC. Translating it yields CASSSSGSETQYF.

The chain joins TRBV29-1 to TRBJ2-3, with TRBD1 identical over 10 bases. The CDR3 runs 12 residues. Trimming cost V 7 bases and J 4 bases; bases outside gene matches: 2. Germline lookup yields CDR1 SQVTM and CDR2 ANQGSEA. The CDR3 is CSGGQGSDTQYF. CDR3 DNA sequence: TGCAGCGGGGGACAGGGGTCAGATACGCAGTATTTT.

The CDR3 protein is CSVGPQNTGELFF. In nucleotides, the CDR3 is TGCAGCGTTGGGCCCCAGAACACCGGGGAGCTGTTTTTT. The chain is built from TRBV29-1 and TRBJ2-2, with D unresolved. Trimming took 4 bases from V and 1 from J, leaving 7 bases between them. Looked up from germline, CDR1 is SQVTM and CDR2 is ANQGSEA. The CDR3 covers 13 residues.